Each of the 31 T cell receptor beta chains below was sequenced from the same sample in a study of blood T cell repertoires in COVID-19 (dated by TCRdb to 2020 to 2022). Libraries were constructed by the immunoSEQ multiplex PCR assay. As stored in TCRdb, this immuneACCESS dataset retains in-frame rearrangements with V and J assigned. A fraction of the clones does not appear; measured against another copy, unresolved V genes explain less than half of the discrepancy, and the remainder lacks a known reason. The sample includes around 140,000 clones, with approximately 88% observed a single time. Less than 2% of the sample goes to the ten largest clones. The sequenced sample was peripheral blood. The receptor source for this set is a man aged 65 to 79 with acute or convalescent COVID-19.

This chain joins TRBV6-5 and TRBJ1-1; 7 nucleotides align to TRBD1. V shed 5 bases and J 1 base; nucleotides not matched to a gene: 7. CDR3 length equals 15 residues. Germline V gene sequence: CDR1 MNHEY, CDR2 SVGAGI. The CDR3 region is CASSPGTEANTEAFF. The CDR3, as DNA: TGTGCCAGCAGTCCGGGGACAGAAGCGAACACTGAAGCTTTCTTT.

The V and J genes are TRBV3-1 (or the pseudogene TRBV3-2) and TRBJ1-1, with D perhaps matching TRBD1 (5 bases). Trimming removed 1 base from V and 6 bases from J, with 15 bases in between. Per the germline V gene, CDR1 is LGHDT and CDR2 is YNNKEL (reference sequence). This CDR3 is 15 amino acids long. The CDR3 region has the DNA TGTGCCAGCAGCCAAGGGGACTCGCGGAAGGCTGAAGCTTTCTTT. Its translation: CASSQGDSRKAEAFF.

V usage is TRBV4-2 and J usage is TRBJ2-5; TRBD2 is a possible D gene (6 bases). Germline CDR1 and CDR2: LGHNA and YNFKEQ. Trimming stripped 2 bases from V and 2 bases from J, with 9 bases between. This CDR3 has 14 residues. The CDR3 DNA reads as TGTGCCAGCAGCCAATGGGGACTTCAAGAGACCCAGTACTTC. This encodes CASSQWGLQETQYF.

The chain links TRBV27 to TRBJ2-3; D ambiguous. Germline V gene sequence: CDR1 MNHEY, CDR2 SMNVEV (reference sequence). The ends were cut back, 6 bases at V and 1 base at J, with 8 bases in the middle. The CDR3 is made up of 13 amino acids. The CDR3 sequence is CASSPPGTDTQYF. For the CDR3, the DNA is TGTGCCAGCAGCCCCCCAGGCACAGATACGCAGTATTTT.

This chain links TRBV27 with TRBJ1-1; D gene unclear. There are 13 residues in the CDR3. Trimming took 5 bases from V and 4 from J, leaving 11 bases between them. Germline-derived CDR1 and CDR2 are MNHEY and SMNVEV (reference sequence). The CDR3 here is CASSPRRITEAFF. In DNA, the CDR3 is TGTGCCAGCAGTCCGAGGCGGATCACTGAAGCTTTCTTT.

The V and J genes are TRBV15 and TRBJ2-1; TRBD2 matches at 8 bases. CDR3 length: 16 amino acids. V shed 1 base and J 3 bases; nucleotides not matched to a gene: 5. Per germline, CDR1 LNHNV and CDR2 YYDKDF (reference sequence). In nucleotides, the CDR3 is TGTGCCACCAGCAGAGCCGGGAGGGCCTTCTACAATGAGCAGTTCTTC. Encoded protein: CATSRAGRAFYNEQFF.

This rearrangement joins TRBV7-2 to TRBJ2-3, with TRBD2 identical over 10 bases. The CDR3 runs to 17 residues. Per germline, CDR1 SGHTA and CDR2 FQGNSA. The trim removed 1 base at V and 0 bases at J, leaving 4 bases unmatched. CDR3 DNA sequence: TGTGCCAGCAGCTTAGGACTAGCGGGCTCTAGCACAGATACGCAGTATTTT. Translation: CASSLGLAGSSTDTQYF.

This clone came up once. At one end the junction does not follow the germline gene, possibly because of a read error. The rearrangement links TRBV3-1 (or the pseudogene TRBV3-2) to TRBJ1-2; D gene unclear. The CDR3 spans 15 residues. In germline, CDR1 is LGHDT, CDR2 YNNKEL (reference sequence). The CDR3: CASSHSAAAGYAYTF. CDR3 DNA sequence: TGTGCCAGCAGCCACTCAGCGGCCGCCGGCTATGCCTACACCTTC.

The chain joins TRBV29-1 to TRBJ1-2; 7 bases match TRBD1. Trimming took 7 bases from V and 7 from J; bases not matched to a gene: 9. Germline-derived CDR1 and CDR2 are SQVTM and ANQGSEA. The CDR3 covers 12 residues. The CDR3 DNA reads TGCAGCGCCCAGAAAACAGGGGTTGGCTACACCTTC. It codes for CSAQKTGVGYTF.

V gene TRBV7-2 combines with J gene TRBJ2-2, with 7 bases aligning to TRBD1. Unmatched junction bases numbered 7, after V lost 1 base and J lost 8 bases. The CDR3 loop spans 15 amino acids. Germline loops: CDR1 SGHTA, CDR2 FQGNSA. The CDR3 DNA is TGTGCCAGCAGCTTAGGGACAGGCACAAAGGGGGAGCTGTTTTTT. It encodes CASSLGTGTKGELFF. The full variable domain, its missing parts supplied by reference TRBV7-2 and TRBJ2-2, is GAGVSQSPSNKVTEKGKDVELRCDPISGHTALYWYRQSLGQGLEFLIYFQGNSAPDKSGLPSDRFSAERTGGSVSTLTIQRTQQEDSAVYLCASSLGTGTKGELFFGEGSRLTVL.

The chain uses TRBV27 and TRBJ2-7; 9 nucleotides line up with TRBD1. The length of the CDR3 is 15 residues. Germline V gene sequence: CDR1 MNHEY, CDR2 SMNVEV (reference sequence). V trimming: 7 bases; J trimming: 5 bases; junction bases outside the gene matches: 12. The CDR3 DNA reads TGTGCCAGCATTGAGCGCCGGGACAGGGTGGACGAGCAGTACTTC. It yields the protein CASIERRDRVDEQYF.

J is TRBJ1-5 and V is TRBV19; 7 nucleotides match TRBD1. V dropped 1 base and J dropped 0; count of bases not matched to a gene: 3. This CDR3 region has 16 residues. Germline CDR1 reads LNHDA; CDR2 reads SQIVND (reference sequence). The CDR3 DNA reads TGTGCCAGTAGTATAGGGACAGGTGATAGCAATCAGCCCCAGCATTTT. Protein: CASSIGTGDSNQPQHF.

This chain links TRBV3-1 (or the pseudogene TRBV3-2) with TRBJ2-1; 10 bases are a match to TRBD2. Unmatched junction bases numbered 9, after V lost 3 bases and J lost 4 bases. The V gene's germline CDR1 is LGHDT and CDR2 YNNKEL (reference sequence). CDR3 length equals 17 residues. The DNA for the CDR3 is TGTGCCAGCAGCCACCCAGTCAGCGGGAGGGGATACAATGAGCAGTTCTTC. It is translated as CASSHPVSGRGYNEQFF.

The gene calls are TRBV27 and TRBJ1-2; D gene ambiguous. From germline, CDR1 is MNHEY and CDR2 SMNVEV (reference sequence). There are 16 residues in the CDR3. Trimming pared 5 bases from V and 4 bases from J, leaving 20 bases between. The CDR3 DNA sequence: TGTGCCAGCAGTCCACATCGAGGCGGTAATAGCTATGGCTACACCTTC. Encoded protein: CASSPHRGGNSYGYTF.

The chain joins TRBV3-1 (or the pseudogene TRBV3-2) to TRBJ2-3; 11 bases agree with TRBD2. V lost 4 bases and J lost 2; bases outside the gene matches: 5. CDR3 length: 16 residues. CDR1 is LGHDT and CDR2 is YNNKEL in the germline V gene (reference sequence). CDR3 sequence reads: CASSLPSGGNTDTQYF. The CDR3 nucleotides are TGTGCCAGCAGCCTTCCTAGCGGGGGGAACACAGATACGCAGTATTTT.

The chain joins TRBV7-2 to TRBJ2-2, with TRBD1 matching 9 bases. Germline CDR1 is SGHTA and CDR2 is FQGNSA. This CDR3 has 14 amino acids. Losses at the gene ends were 5 bases for V and 5 bases for J; bases not matched to a gene: 3. CDR3 loop: CASSPGTGTGELFF. The DNA for the CDR3 is TGTGCCAGCAGCCCAGGGACAGGGACCGGGGAGCTGTTTTTT. Complete variable domain (other parts from reference TRBV7-2 and TRBJ2-2): GAGVSQSPSNKVTEKGKDVELRCDPISGHTALYWYRQSLGQGLEFLIYFQGNSAPDKSGLPSDRFSAERTGGSVSTLTIQRTQQEDSAVYLCASSPGTGTGELFFGEGSRLTVL.

This chain joins TRBV7-9 and TRBJ1-1; D perhaps matches TRBD1 (5 bases). Germline values: CDR1 SEHNR, CDR2 FQNEAQ (reference sequence). Trimming removed 1 base from V and 1 base from J, with 7 bases in between. This CDR3 contains 14 residues. The DNA for the CDR3 is TGTGCCAGCAGCTTAGAGACAGAGAACACTGAAGCTTTCTTT. Residues: CASSLETENTEAFF.

The chain carries TRBV19 and TRBJ2-3, with 13 bases lining up with TRBD2. Unmatched junction bases numbered 2, after V lost 3 bases and J lost 2 bases. The CDR3 has 16 residues. CDR1 and CDR2 (germline): LNHDA, SQIVND (reference sequence). CDR3 DNA sequence: TGTGCCAGTAGTATCGGACTAGCGGGGGACACAGATACGCAGTATTTT. Protein product: CASSIGLAGDTDTQYF.

The CDR3 sequence: CASRSGETGRTEAFF. The CDR3 coding sequence is TGTGCCAGCAGGAGTGGGGAAACAGGGCGGACTGAAGCTTTCTTT. The V and J genes are TRBV19 and TRBJ1-1; tentatively, D is TRBD1 (6 bases). Trimming shortened V by 9 bases and J by 5 bases, and 22 bases separated the two germline ends. Germline V gene sequence: CDR1 LNHDA, CDR2 SQIVND (reference sequence). The CDR3 runs 15 residues.

This chain joins TRBV6-5 and TRBJ2-4; 7 positions match TRBD2. Germline CDR1 reads MNHEY; CDR2 reads SVGAGI. Trimming at V came to 7 bases and at J to 0 bases, leaving 6 bases not matched to a gene. This CDR3 region has 15 residues. In DNA form, the CDR3 reads TGTGCCAGCACTCAGGGAGGGTTAGCCAAAAACATTCAGTACTTC. As protein: CASTQGGLAKNIQYF.

The rearrangement joins TRBV18 to TRBJ1-1; possible D gene TRBD1, 5 bases. The CDR3 length is 14 residues. Trimming stripped 3 bases from V and 1 base from J, with 9 bases between. Germline CDR1 is KGHSH and CDR2 is LQKENI. The chain's CDR3 is CASSPTGGNTEAFF. The CDR3 DNA sequence: TGTGCCAGCTCACCTACAGGTGGGAACACTGAAGCTTTCTTT.

The chain joins TRBV6-1 to TRBJ1-1; TRBD1 matches 9 bases. Looked up from germline, CDR1 is MNHNS and CDR2 is SASEGT. CDR3 length: 16 residues. After removal of 7 bases from V and 2 bases from J, the junction contained 11 bases not matched to a gene. CDR3 in DNA: TGTGCCAGCATTGATCGGGACAGGGTCCCCAACACTGAAGCTTTCTTT. This gives the protein CASIDRDRVPNTEAFF.

The chain carries TRBV19 and TRBJ2-2; D gene uncertain. The CDR3 is 12 amino acids. Germline V CDR1 and CDR2: LNHDA, SQIVND (reference sequence). The V gene lost 5 bases and the J gene lost 6 bases, with 7 bases spanning the gap. The CDR3 bases are TGTGCCAGTAGTCTGCGATCCGGGGAGCTGTTTTTT. Translated, it gives CASSLRSGELFF.

V and J are TRBV6-6 and TRBJ1-4; unclear D gene. This CDR3 has 13 amino acids. V lost 4 bases to trimming and J lost 3 bases, with 6 bases between them. In germline, CDR1 is MNHNY, CDR2 SVGAGI (reference sequence). This chain's CDR3 is CASSSSANEKLFF. For the CDR3, the DNA is TGTGCCAGCAGTTCTTCCGCTAATGAAAAACTGTTTTTT.

This chain joins TRBV7-9 and TRBJ2-7, with 7 bases matching TRBD2. The junction had 8 bases not matched to a gene; V was cut back by 5 bases and J by 1 base. Germline V gene data show CDR1 as SEHNR and CDR2 as FQNEAQ (reference sequence). CDR3 size: 15 residues. The CDR3 loop is CASSRFGGGSYEQYF. The CDR3 DNA sequence: TGTGCCAGCAGCCGCTTCGGGGGAGGGTCCTACGAGCAGTACTTC.

This rearrangement joins TRBV9 to TRBJ1-2; weak D call: TRBD1 (5 bases). The CDR3 has 15 amino acids. Trimming took 0 bases from V and 3 from J, leaving 12 bases between them. Germline V gives CDR1 SGDLS, CDR2 YYNGEE. The CDR3 nucleotides are TGTGCCAGCAGCGTAGCTATAGGGACTTACTATGGCTACACCTTC. The encoded protein is CASSVAIGTYYGYTF.

This clone appeared a single time. This chain joins TRBV3-1 (or the pseudogene TRBV3-2) and TRBJ2-5, with TRBD2 matching 7 bases. The V gene end was trimmed by 4 bases and the J gene end by 5 bases; junction bases not matched to a gene: 4. Germline-derived CDR1 and CDR2 are LGHDT and YNNKEL (reference sequence). The CDR3 has 13 residues. The DNA of the CDR3 is TGTGCCAGCAGCCTCAGCGGGGATGAGACCCAGTACTTC. Its protein product is CASSLSGDETQYF.

CDR3 amino acids: CASTYSYGYTF. The CDR3 DNA reads as TGTGCCAGCACTTACAGCTATGGCTACACCTTC. The gene calls are TRBV2 and TRBJ1-2; D gene uncertain. CDR3 length: 11 amino acids. The V gene's germline CDR1 is SNHLY and CDR2 FYNNEI. The germline V and J ends were trimmed by 7 bases and 4 bases, with 7 bases remaining between them.

This rearrangement joins TRBV7-9 to TRBJ1-3, with D maybe TRBD1 (6 bases). The CDR3 is 19 residues long. V lost 2 bases to trimming and J lost 0 bases, with 20 bases between them. Germline V lookup: CDR1 SEHNR, CDR2 FQNEAQ (reference sequence). In nucleotides, the CDR3 is TGTGCCAGCAGCTTAAAAGGTTTCCGGGACACACACTCTGGAAACACCATATATTTT. Protein sequence: CASSLKGFRDTHSGNTIYF.

CDR3 bases: TGTGCCAGCAGTTTTCGGGGGGTTGGAAACACCATATATTTT. Translated: CASSFRGVGNTIYF. The chain combines TRBV28 with TRBJ1-3; D might be TRBD1 (5 bases). Trimming removed 3 bases from V and 3 bases from J, with 9 bases in between. The CDR3 totals 14 residues. The germline CDR1 and CDR2 sequences are MDHEN and SYDVKM.

CDR3 bases: TGTGCCAGCAGGAAGACTAGCGGGAGTTTTTACGAGCAGTACTTC. Translating it yields CASRKTSGSFYEQYF. V and J are TRBV27 and TRBJ2-7; TRBD2 matches at 12 bases. Germline CDR1 MNHEY, CDR2 SMNVEV (reference sequence). Trimming removed 6 bases from V and 4 bases from J; junction bases left unmatched: 7. This CDR3 is 15 amino acids long.